These 10 T cell receptor beta chains came from one sample sequenced in a study of blood T cells in healthy people across ages. Together with a sample-barcoded 5' primer, a J-beta primer mix was included in a second PCR lasting roughly 6 to 12 cycles. TCRdb itself ran the 5' RACE reads through MiXCR, one entry per CDR3 protein. The data show about 900,000 distinct CDR3 sequences, approximately 49% seen once. Sample: blood. All receptors derive from a man between 25 and 39 years old in good health.

V gene TRBV27 combines with J gene TRBJ2-1; D tentatively reads TRBD1 or TRBD2 (5 bases each). The germline gives CDR1 MNHEY, CDR2 SMNVEV (reference sequence). The CDR3 contains 15 residues. Trimming removed 3 bases at V and 11 bases at J, with 20 bases between. The CDR3, as DNA: TGTGCCAGCAGTTTCGATTTCCGGGACCCCTGTAAGCAGTTCTTC. Protein sequence: CASSFDFRDPCKQFF.

The CDR3 region has the DNA TGTGCCAGCAGTGAAGGCGGGGTCCCCTCCTACGAGCAGTACTTC. Its translation is CASSEGGVPSYEQYF. The V and J genes are TRBV6-1 and TRBJ2-5, with a weak D call TRBD2 (6 bases). The J call is uncertain, as TRBJ2-7 better fits the DNA end. Germline lookup yields CDR1 MNHNS and CDR2 SASEGT. The CDR3 spans 15 residues.

J is TRBJ2-2 and V is TRBV2, with D uncertain. The germline gives CDR1 SNHLY, CDR2 FYNNEI. Trimming removed 6 bases from V and 4 bases from J, with 9 bases in between. The CDR3 length is 13 residues. In DNA, the CDR3 is TGTGCCAGCAGGGTGACCTTCACCGGGGAGCTGTTTTTT. It translates to CASRVTFTGELFF.

There are a few counts of this clonotype. The V and J genes are TRBV11-1 and TRBJ2-7, with D perhaps being TRBD1 or TRBD2 (5 bases each). CDR1 is SGHAT, CDR2 FQDESV, per germline (reference sequence). Trimming shortened V by 8 bases and J by 3 bases, and 17 bases separated the two germline ends. The CDR3 consists of 14 residues. The CDR3 loop reads CASGLAGNRYEQYF. Here the CDR3 DNA reads TGTGCCAGCGGACTGGCAGGGAACCGCTACGAGCAGTACTTC.

The chain recombines TRBV7-2 with TRBJ2-1, with 7 positions matching TRBD2. Trimming removed 7 bases from V and 5 bases from J; junction bases left unmatched: 8. The CDR3 extends over 14 amino acids. CDR1 and CDR2 from the germline V gene are SGHTA and FQGNSA. The CDR3 is CASIFRRGNNEQFF. DNA of the CDR3: TGTGCCAGCATCTTTAGGCGGGGGAACAATGAGCAGTTCTTC.

There are a few counts of this clonotype. The junction and the germline gene differ at one end; a read error may be behind it. This chain links TRBV4-3 with TRBJ2-1; 10 positions match TRBD2. The CDR3 contains 16 residues. The germline V gene has CDR1 LGHNA and CDR2 YSLEER. Here the CDR3 reads CASSQDLAGAYNEQFF. The CDR3 nucleotides read TGTGCCAGCAGCCAGGACCTAGCGGGAGCCTACAATGAGCAGTTCTTC.

This clonotype was seen a handful of times. This chain uses TRBV25-1 with TRBJ2-3; 8 bases agree with TRBD1. J gave up 2 bases and V 2 bases, and 6 bases lay outside the gene matches. Germline CDR1 is MGHDK and CDR2 is SYGVNS. The CDR3 has 16 residues. CDR3 amino acids: CASSERTGMATDTQYF. CDR3 nucleotide sequence: TGTGCCAGCAGTGAACGGACAGGGATGGCCACAGATACGCAGTATTTT.

The genes are TRBV30 and TRBJ2-3; D might be TRBD1 (6 bases). V dropped 0 bases and J dropped 4 bases, with 20 bases sitting between them. This CDR3 comprises 17 residues. The germline gives CDR1 GTSNPN, CDR2 SVGIG (reference sequence). CDR3 region: CAWSVSHSGTSPDTQYF. CDR3 nucleotides: TGTGCCTGGAGTGTATCTCACTCCGGGACAAGTCCAGATACGCAGTATTTT.

This sequence joins TRBV20-1 and TRBJ1-2, with a possible D match to TRBD1 (5 bases). Germline V lookup: CDR1 DFQATT, CDR2 SNEGSKA (reference sequence). V was cut by 6 bases and J by 1 base, with 15 bases left in between. The CDR3 totals 14 residues. The CDR3 spells CSARRDSLNYGYTF. CDR3 in DNA: TGCAGTGCCCGCAGGGACTCCCTTAACTATGGCTACACCTTC.

In its sample, this clonotype was seen once. This chain links TRBV7-8 with TRBJ1-5, with D unclear. The CDR3 has 14 amino acids. V gave up 5 bases and J gave up 2 bases, with 10 bases separating them. CDR1 and CDR2 from the germline V gene are SGHVS and FQNEAQ. The CDR3 DNA reads TGTGCCAGCAGCCGAGTGGAAGGCAATCAGCCCCAGCATTTT. The encoded protein is CASSRVEGNQPQHF.